This TCR beta chain was found in a study of beta chain features in type 1 diabetes. The CDR3 has 13 residues. The V and J ends lost 4 bases and 4 bases respectively, with 13 bases between them. Germline assignment: CDR1 SQVTM and CDR2 ANQGSEA. Expressed TCRB transcripts were sequenced because the isolated RNA had all been reverse transcribed beforehand. The assay was immunoSEQ multiplex PCR, and TCRdb's table has in-frame clones only and misses some. The table lists fewer than 650,000 clones, roughly 15% of them singletons. The authors obtained over 95% purity in all sorted populations. The receptor comes from a man aged 18 to 30 in good health. Sequences were obtained from naive CD4+ T cells from blood. The J gene is TRBJ2-5, the V gene TRBV29-1, with D unresolved. CDR3 in DNA: TGCAGCGTTGTTCCGCGAGGAAGAGAGACCCAGTACTTC. This translates into CSVVPRGRETQYF.